This entry lists 22 T cell receptor beta chains sequenced from one sample in a study of blood T cell repertoires in COVID-19. The protocol was immunoSEQ multiplex PCR, while the TCRdb copy is restricted to in-frame clones and leaves out a portion. The profile shows 200,000 to 250,000 clones, approximately 84% of them singletons. Sequencing used peripheral blood. The receptors stem from a middle-aged man with active or convalescent COVID-19.

In this sample, this clone turned up once. The chain uses TRBV5-1 and TRBJ1-6; D gene ambiguous. Trimming removed 2 bases from V and 8 bases from J, with 8 bases in between. Germline V gives CDR1 SGHRS, CDR2 YFSETQ. The CDR3 is 13 amino acids. The CDR3 sequence is CASSLEPHSPLHF. CDR3 nucleotides: TGCGCCAGCAGCTTAGAGCCTCATTCACCCCTCCACTTT.

The rearrangement joins TRBV27 to TRBJ1-6; 7 bases map to TRBD1. Unmatched junction bases numbered 4, after V lost 8 bases and J lost 6 bases. CDR3 size: 13 residues. CDR1 is MNHEY, CDR2 SMNVEV, per germline (reference sequence). In DNA form, the CDR3 reads TGTGCCAGCCGGGGACAGAGTAATTCACCCCTCCACTTT. Its protein is CASRGQSNSPLHF.

The chain has TRBV7-2 and TRBJ2-1, with 10 positions matching TRBD2. The germline CDR1 and CDR2 sequences are SGHTA and FQGNSA. This CDR3 is built from 15 residues. V lost 5 bases to trimming and J lost 4 bases; unmatched junction nucleotides: 5. CDR3 region: CASSTGTSVYNEQFF. In DNA, the CDR3 is TGTGCCAGCAGCACCGGGACTAGCGTGTACAATGAGCAGTTCTTC. The full variable domain, with the rest looked up from reference TRBV7-2 and TRBJ2-1, is GAGVSQSPSNKVTEKGKDVELRCDPISGHTALYWYRQSLGQGLEFLIYFQGNSAPDKSGLPSDRFSAERTGGSVSTLTIQRTQQEDSAVYLCASSTGTSVYNEQFFGPGTRLTVL.

The chain has TRBV7-8 and TRBJ1-1; weak D call: TRBD1 (5 bases). Trimming left V 4 bases short and J 0 bases short, with 21 bases between. Germline V CDR1 and CDR2: SGHVS, FQNEAQ. This CDR3 is built from 18 residues. The CDR3 DNA reads TGTGCCAGCAGCTCCCCTAGGGGTTATTCCCATATGAACACTGAAGCTTTCTTT. As protein: CASSSPRGYSHMNTEAFF.

V usage is TRBV5-4 and J usage is TRBJ2-5; perhaps TRBD2 as D (6 bases). Trimming cost V 0 bases and J 5 bases, with 14 bases left between them. The CDR3 has 15 amino acids. Germline V gives CDR1 SGHNT, CDR2 YYREEE (reference sequence). CDR3: CASSLGGGRRETQYF. As DNA, the CDR3 is TGTGCCAGCAGCTTGGGTGGGGGGAGGCGCGAGACCCAGTACTTC.

The chain uses TRBV27 and TRBJ2-7; possibly TRBD2 for D (6 bases). The germline V and J ends were trimmed by 3 bases and 1 base, with 16 bases remaining between them. The V gene's germline CDR1 is MNHEY and CDR2 SMNVEV (reference sequence). The CDR3 loop spans 16 amino acids. The CDR3 sequence: CASSLLTSTGSYEQYF. The CDR3 DNA reads TGTGCCAGCAGTTTGCTGACTAGTACCGGGTCCTACGAGCAGTACTTC.

This clone was seen a few times. The CDR3 sequence: CASSIQGSYNEQFF. The CDR3 bases are TGTGCCAGCAGTATACAGGGGTCCTACAATGAGCAGTTCTTC. This chain uses TRBV27 with TRBJ2-1; 7 nucleotides line up with TRBD1. CDR1 is MNHEY and CDR2 is SMNVEV in the germline V gene (reference sequence). The CDR3 sequence is 14 residues long. V was pared by 5 bases and J by 1 base, with 2 bases of the junction left unmatched.

The chain couples TRBV5-1 to TRBJ1-1; 9 bases fit TRBD1. The CDR3 is made up of 14 amino acids. The junction had 8 bases not matched to a gene; V was cut back by 4 bases and J by 7 bases. Per the germline V gene, CDR1 is SGHRS and CDR2 is YFSETQ. The CDR3 protein is CASSPRTGEGEAFF. CDR3 bases: TGCGCCAGCAGCCCCAGGACAGGGGAGGGTGAAGCTTTCTTT.

In DNA, the CDR3 is TGTGCCATCACCTCGCGAGACAGGGGATACACTGAAGCTTTCTTT. Translation gives CAITSRDRGYTEAFF. The rearrangement joins TRBV10-3 to TRBJ1-1, with TRBD1 matching 8 bases. From germline, CDR1 is ENHRY and CDR2 SYGVKD. V shed 7 bases and J 3 bases; nucleotides not matched to a gene: 10. This CDR3 is 15 amino acids long.

The genes are TRBV6-5 and TRBJ1-3; D uncertain. Trimming removed 8 bases at V and 4 bases at J, with 12 bases between. The germline V gene has CDR1 MNHEY and CDR2 SVGAGI. The CDR3 covers 13 residues. The CDR3 nucleotides are TGTGCCAGCGGGGAGAGGGCCGGAAACACCATATATTTT. It yields the protein CASGERAGNTIYF.

The rearrangement links TRBV6-1 to TRBJ1-5; D uncertain. Trimming shortened V by 1 base and J by 10 bases, and 14 bases separated the two germline ends. Looked up from germline, CDR1 is MNHNS and CDR2 is SASEGT. The CDR3 spans 14 residues. The CDR3 protein is CASSEEEGAQPQHF. The CDR3 nucleotides read TGTGCCAGCAGTGAAGAAGAGGGAGCCCAACCCCAGCATTTT.

The rearrangement links TRBV5-1 to TRBJ1-1, with D possibly matching TRBD1 (5 bases). The germline V and J ends were trimmed by 4 bases and 3 bases, with 16 bases remaining between them. This CDR3 is built from 15 residues. Looked up from germline, CDR1 is SGHRS and CDR2 is YFSETQ. CDR3 in DNA: TGCGCCAGCAGCCCGGGGGGGAATTTGTACACTGAAGCTTTCTTT. Residues: CASSPGGNLYTEAFF.

For this clone: One end of the junction fails to match germline, which may point to a read error. The chain recombines TRBV24-1 with TRBJ2-1, with TRBD2 as a possible D gene (6 bases). CDR3 length: 14 amino acids. In germline, CDR1 is KGHDR, CDR2 SFDVKD. The DNA of the CDR3 is TGTGCCACCAGCAGACCCCCGGACTACAACGAGCAGTTCTTC. Translation gives CATSRPPDYNEQFF.

The chain has TRBV6-6 and TRBJ2-1; the match to TRBD2 covers 8 bases. Germline values: CDR1 MNHNY, CDR2 SVGAGI (reference sequence). The junction had 12 bases not matched to a gene; V was cut back by 5 bases and J by 0 bases. This CDR3 has 18 amino acids. The CDR3 DNA sequence: TGTGCCAGCAGTCCGCTCACTAGCGGAGGGGGCTCCTACAATGAGCAGTTCTTC. Its translation is CASSPLTSGGGSYNEQFF.

Comment on this clone: Compared with germline, one end of the junction differs, possibly owing to a read error. The chain carries TRBV6-5 and TRBJ1-5, with 10 bases aligning to TRBD1. The CDR3 totals 16 residues. Germline CDR1 MNHEY, CDR2 SVGAGI. As DNA, the CDR3 is TGTGCCAGCAGTAACTCCGGGACAGGGGTGGGTCAGCCCCAGCATTTT. Translating gives CASSNSGTGVGQPQHF.

CDR3 loop: CASSSGTRNEQFF. The CDR3 DNA follows: TGCGCCAGCAGCAGCGGGACTCGCAATGAGCAGTTCTTC. This rearrangement joins TRBV5-1 to TRBJ2-1; TRBD2 aligns across 7 bases. After removal of 4 bases from V and 6 bases from J, the junction contained 4 bases not matched to a gene. Per the germline V gene, CDR1 is SGHRS and CDR2 is YFSETQ. This CDR3 is 13 amino acids long.

The rearrangement joins TRBV4-1 to TRBJ2-3; D is perhaps TRBD2 (5 bases). Trimming took off 1 base at V and 6 bases at J, with 14 bases between the two ends. The CDR3 sequence is 15 residues long. Germline lookup yields CDR1 MGHRA and CDR2 YSYEKL. As DNA, the CDR3 is TGCGCCAGCAGCCAAGGGACTTCTAGCCCCGATACGCAGTATTTT. This sequence encodes CASSQGTSSPDTQYF.

The rearrangement links TRBV5-8 to TRBJ1-1; D unresolved. The CDR3 is 16 residues long. Germline V gene sequence: CDR1 SGHTS, CDR2 YDEGEE. Trimming took 4 bases from V and 1 from J, leaving 17 bases between them. CDR3 sequence (DNA): TGTGCCAGCAGCCGGAACAAGGGAGTCCCGAACACTGAAGCTTTCTTT. Amino acids: CASSRNKGVPNTEAFF.

The chain joins TRBV12-5 to TRBJ2-7, with D tentatively TRBD2 (5 bases). CDR1 LGHNT and CDR2 FRNRAP come from the germline V gene. Trimming took off 0 bases at V and 0 bases at J, with 15 bases between the two ends. The CDR3 totals 17 residues. The CDR3 reads CASGLVPGTLPSYEQYF. CDR3 bases: TGTGCTAGTGGTTTGGTACCGGGAACACTACCCTCCTACGAGCAGTACTTC.

In DNA, the CDR3 is TGCGCCAGCAGGCCCGACAGGGGGCACGGATTAGCTAATGAAAAACTGTTTTTT. Protein: CASRPDRGHGLANEKLFF. The gene calls are TRBV10-1 and TRBJ1-4; TRBD1 aligns across 10 bases. CDR1 and CDR2 (germline): WNHNN, SYGVQD (reference sequence). With 6 bases clipped from V and 3 bases from J, the junction kept 13 bases outside the gene matches. There are 18 residues in the CDR3.

This clone came up once. This sequence joins TRBV11-2 and TRBJ2-4, with D perhaps matching TRBD1 (6 bases). The V end lost 4 bases, the J end lost 7 bases, and 11 bases lay between the germline ends. Germline CDR1 reads SGHAT; CDR2 reads FQNNGV. The CDR3 runs 13 residues. Here the CDR3 reads CASSSRTANIQYF. The CDR3 DNA reads TGTGCCAGCAGCTCTAGGACAGCGAACATTCAGTACTTC.

The chain combines TRBV5-6 with TRBJ2-7; tentative D call: TRBD2 (5 bases). Trimming pared 5 bases from V and 5 bases from J, leaving 14 bases between. The CDR3 loop spans 13 amino acids. The germline V gene has CDR1 SGHDT and CDR2 YYEEEE. The CDR3 DNA reads as TGTGCCAGCAGAGGGCGGGCATCGAACGAGCAGTACTTC. Translation gives CASRGRASNEQYF.